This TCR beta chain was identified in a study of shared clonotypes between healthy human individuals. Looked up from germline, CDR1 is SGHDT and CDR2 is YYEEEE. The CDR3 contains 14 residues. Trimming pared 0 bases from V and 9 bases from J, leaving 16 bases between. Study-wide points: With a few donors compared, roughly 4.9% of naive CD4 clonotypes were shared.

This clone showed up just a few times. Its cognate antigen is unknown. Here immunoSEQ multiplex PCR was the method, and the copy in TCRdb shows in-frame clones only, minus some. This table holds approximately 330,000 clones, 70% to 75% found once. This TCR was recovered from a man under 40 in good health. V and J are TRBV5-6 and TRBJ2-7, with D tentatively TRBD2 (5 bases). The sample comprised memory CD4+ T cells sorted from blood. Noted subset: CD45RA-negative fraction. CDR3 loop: CASSLASPESGQYF. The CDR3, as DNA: TGTGCCAGCAGCTTGGCCTCACCTGAAAGCGGGCAGTACTTC. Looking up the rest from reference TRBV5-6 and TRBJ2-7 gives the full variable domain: DAGVTQSPTHLIKTRGQQVTLRCSPKSGHDTVSWYQQALGQGPQFIFQYYEEEERQRGNFPDRFSGHQFPNYSSELNVNALLLGDSALYLCASSLASPESGQYFGPGTRLTVT.